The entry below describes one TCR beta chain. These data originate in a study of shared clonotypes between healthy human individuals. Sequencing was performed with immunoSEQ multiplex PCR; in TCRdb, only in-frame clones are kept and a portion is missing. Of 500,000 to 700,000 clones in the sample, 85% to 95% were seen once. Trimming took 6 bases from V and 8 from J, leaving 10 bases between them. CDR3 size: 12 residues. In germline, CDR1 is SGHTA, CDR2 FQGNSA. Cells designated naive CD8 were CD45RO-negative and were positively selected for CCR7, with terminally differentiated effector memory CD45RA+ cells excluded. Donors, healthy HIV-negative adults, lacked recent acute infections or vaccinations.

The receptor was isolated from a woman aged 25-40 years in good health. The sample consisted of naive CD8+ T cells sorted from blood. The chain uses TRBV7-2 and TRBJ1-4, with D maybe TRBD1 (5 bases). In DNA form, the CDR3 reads TGTGCCAGCAGGGGGGTATCCGAAAAACTGTTTTTT. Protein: CASRGVSEKLFF.